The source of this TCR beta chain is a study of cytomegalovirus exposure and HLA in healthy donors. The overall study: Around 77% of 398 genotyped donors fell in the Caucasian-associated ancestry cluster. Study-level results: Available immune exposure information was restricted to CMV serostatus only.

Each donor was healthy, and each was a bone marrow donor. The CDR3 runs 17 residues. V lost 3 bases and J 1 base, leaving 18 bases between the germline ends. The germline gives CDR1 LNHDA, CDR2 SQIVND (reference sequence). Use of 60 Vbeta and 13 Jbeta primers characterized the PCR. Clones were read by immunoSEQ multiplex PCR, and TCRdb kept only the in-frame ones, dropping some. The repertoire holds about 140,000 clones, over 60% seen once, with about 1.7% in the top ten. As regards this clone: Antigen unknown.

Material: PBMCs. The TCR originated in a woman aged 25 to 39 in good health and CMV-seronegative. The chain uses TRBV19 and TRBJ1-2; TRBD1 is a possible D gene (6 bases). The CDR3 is CASSMGDKVNLNYGYTF. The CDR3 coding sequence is TGTGCCAGTAGTATGGGGGACAAGGTCAACCTTAACTATGGCTACACCTTC.